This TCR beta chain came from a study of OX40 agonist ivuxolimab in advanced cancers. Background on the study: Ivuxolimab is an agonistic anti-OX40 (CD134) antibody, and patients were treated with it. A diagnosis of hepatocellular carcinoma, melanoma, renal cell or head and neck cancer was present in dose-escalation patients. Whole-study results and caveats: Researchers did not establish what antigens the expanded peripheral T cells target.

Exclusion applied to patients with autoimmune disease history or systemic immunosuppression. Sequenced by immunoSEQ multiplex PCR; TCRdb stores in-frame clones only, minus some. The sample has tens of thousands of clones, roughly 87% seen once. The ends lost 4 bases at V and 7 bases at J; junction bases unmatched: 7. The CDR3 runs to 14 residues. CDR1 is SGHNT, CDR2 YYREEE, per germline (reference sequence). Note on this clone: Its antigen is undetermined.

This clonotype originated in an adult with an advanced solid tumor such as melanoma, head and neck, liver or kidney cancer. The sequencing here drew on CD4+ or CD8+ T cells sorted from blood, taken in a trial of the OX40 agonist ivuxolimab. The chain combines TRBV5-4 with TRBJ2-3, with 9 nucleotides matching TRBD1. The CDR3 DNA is TGTGCCAGCAGCACGACAGGGGGGAGGAATACGCAGTATTTT. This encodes CASSTTGGRNTQYF.